The rows below give T cell receptor beta chains drawn from one sample of a study of CD8+ T cells in alopecia areata. Some clones are missing from TCRdb's copy, which holds only in-frame ones; the method was immunoSEQ multiplex PCR. The sample has fewer than 350,000 clones; more than 45% are singletons. The specimen comprised CD4+ T cells sorted from blood, sampled at week 24, from a patient treated with tofacitinib. These receptors came from a human donor with alopecia areata. Each CDR3 is given with its conserved first and last residue. Fields, in order: D gene, V gene, clone size, J gene, CDR3 DNA, CDR3 protein. A D gene is named only where the DNA matches it firmly. Clone size is stated in some rows and not others, as once, few, many or a class when expanded.

d_gene: TRBD1; v_gene: TRBV7-6; abundance: NA; j_gene: TRBJ1-4; CDR3nt: TGTGCCAGCAGCCCTCGCCCCGGGGACAGGGCCTGGGGAAAACTGTTTTTT; CDR3aa: CASSPRPGDRAWGKLFF
d_gene: NA; v_gene: TRBV4-1; abundance: NA; j_gene: TRBJ2-7; CDR3nt: TGCGCCAGCAGCCAAAGCCGCCTGATAGCCAACAGGAGCTCCTACGAGCAGTACTTC; CDR3aa: CASSQSRLIANRSSYEQYF
d_gene: NA; v_gene: TRBV6-1; abundance: NA; j_gene: TRBJ1-2; CDR3nt: TGTGCCAGCACTCGCGTGCCGGACTATGGCTACACCTTC; CDR3aa: CASTRVPDYGYTF
d_gene: TRBD1; v_gene: TRBV5-4; abundance: NA; j_gene: TRBJ2-5; CDR3nt: TGTGCCAGCAGCTTGAGGGGACAGGGCCAAGAGACCCAGTACTTC; CDR3aa: CASSLRGQGQETQYF
d_gene: NA; v_gene: TRBV30; abundance: NA; j_gene: TRBJ1-2; CDR3nt: TGTGCCTGGAGTCTGACAACCACTCTCTATGGCTACACCTTC; CDR3aa: CAWSLTTTLYGYTF
d_gene: NA; v_gene: TRBV5-4; abundance: NA; j_gene: TRBJ2-7; CDR3nt: TGTGCCAGCAGCTTGGACCCGCCCTACGAGCAGTACTTC; CDR3aa: CASSLDPPYEQYF
d_gene: NA; v_gene: TRBV30; abundance: NA; j_gene: TRBJ1-6; CDR3nt: TGTGCCTCGACGCACGGCCCGGGCTATAATTCACCCCTCCACTTT; CDR3aa: CASTHGPGYNSPLHF
d_gene: NA; v_gene: TRBV27; abundance: NA; j_gene: TRBJ2-7; CDR3nt: TGTGCCAGCAGTTTTATAGGGACCTCCTACGAGCAGTACTTC; CDR3aa: CASSFIGTSYEQYF
d_gene: NA; v_gene: TRBV27; abundance: few; j_gene: TRBJ1-1; CDR3nt: TGTGCCAGCAGCCTGGTCCGGGGTGGCCTCACTGAAGCTTTCTTT; CDR3aa: CASSLVRGGLTEAFF
d_gene: TRBD1; v_gene: TRBV2; abundance: NA; j_gene: TRBJ1-6; CDR3nt: TGTGCCACCACCGGGACAGGGAAATCACCCCTCCACTTT; CDR3aa: CATTGTGKSPLHF
d_gene: NA; v_gene: TRBV29-1; abundance: few; j_gene: TRBJ2-5; CDR3nt: TGCAGCGTTTTGGCAGTAAACTCAGGGGAGGCCCAGTACTTC; CDR3aa: CSVLAVNSGEAQYF
d_gene: TRBD1; v_gene: TRBV29-1; abundance: NA; j_gene: TRBJ1-2; CDR3nt: TGCAGCGTTGAAGGAAGGGGACAGGGTTATGGCTACACCTTC; CDR3aa: CSVEGRGQGYGYTF
d_gene: NA; v_gene: TRBV6-5; abundance: few; j_gene: TRBJ2-1; CDR3nt: TGTGCCAGCAGTGTCTCTGCGGGGTACAATGAGCAGTTCTTC; CDR3aa: CASSVSAGYNEQFF
d_gene: NA; v_gene: TRBV27; abundance: NA; j_gene: TRBJ1-1; CDR3nt: TGTGCCAGCAGTTCCAGCTTACTCACTGAAGCTTTCTTT; CDR3aa: CASSSSLLTEAFF
d_gene: NA; v_gene: TRBV7-8; abundance: few; j_gene: TRBJ2-3; CDR3nt: TGTGCCAGCAGCTTAGTAGGGACTTTTGCCAGCACAGATACGCAGTATTTT; CDR3aa: CASSLVGTFASTDTQYF
d_gene: NA; v_gene: TRBV5-1; abundance: once; j_gene: TRBJ2-3; CDR3nt: TGCGCCAGCAGCAAGGACGGAACCACAGATACGCAGTATTTT; CDR3aa: CASSKDGTTDTQYF
d_gene: TRBD1; v_gene: TRBV4-3; abundance: once; j_gene: TRBJ2-7; CDR3nt: TGCGCCAGCAGCCAAAGGACAGGGCCCTACGAGCAGTACTTC; CDR3aa: CASSQRTGPYEQYF
d_gene: NA; v_gene: TRBV4-1; abundance: NA; j_gene: TRBJ2-4; CDR3nt: TGCGCCAGCAGCCACAGAGGGGTCAAAAACATTCAGTACTTC; CDR3aa: CASSHRGVKNIQYF
d_gene: NA; v_gene: TRBV6-1; abundance: NA; j_gene: TRBJ1-5; CDR3nt: TGTGCCAGCAGTGAATTCTTGACTCAGCCCCAGCATTTT; CDR3aa: CASSEFLTQPQHF
d_gene: NA; v_gene: TRBV7-2; abundance: NA; j_gene: TRBJ2-3; CDR3nt: TGTGCCAGCAGCACCCGGGACCCACGAGACACAGATACGCAGTATTTT; CDR3aa: CASSTRDPRDTDTQYF
d_gene: NA; v_gene: TRBV5-6; abundance: NA; j_gene: TRBJ1-2; CDR3nt: TGTGCCAGCAAGGGGGCTAACTATGGCTACACCTTC; CDR3aa: CASKGANYGYTF
d_gene: NA; v_gene: TRBV7-6; abundance: NA; j_gene: TRBJ1-3; CDR3nt: TGTGCCAGCAGCTTAGCACCAGGGGAGGGAAACACCATATATTTT; CDR3aa: CASSLAPGEGNTIYF
d_gene: NA; v_gene: TRBV5-6; abundance: few; j_gene: TRBJ2-4; CDR3nt: TGTGCCAGCAGCTTATGGGCAGGGCAGAACATTCAGTACTTC; CDR3aa: CASSLWAGQNIQYF
d_gene: TRBD1; v_gene: TRBV30; abundance: once; j_gene: TRBJ1-4; CDR3nt: TGTGCCTGGACCCGACAGGGAACGATCGAAAAACTGTTTTTT; CDR3aa: CAWTRQGTIEKLFF
d_gene: NA; v_gene: TRBV30; abundance: NA; j_gene: TRBJ1-2; CDR3nt: TGTGCCTTTACAGGGACCGCTAACTATGGCTACACCTTC; CDR3aa: CAFTGTANYGYTF
d_gene: TRBD1; v_gene: TRBV7-8; abundance: NA; j_gene: TRBJ2-7; CDR3nt: TGTGCCAGCAGCTTGGGAACAGGGGTGGGCGAGCAGTACTTC; CDR3aa: CASSLGTGVGEQYF
d_gene: TRBD1; v_gene: TRBV23-1; abundance: few; j_gene: TRBJ1-2; CDR3nt: TGCGCCAACCCGACAGGGGAGTTCCGTGGCTACACCTTC; CDR3aa: CANPTGEFRGYTF
d_gene: TRBD1; v_gene: TRBV30; abundance: NA; j_gene: TRBJ1-6; CDR3nt: TGTGCCTGGAGTGTAGAGGGGCCGGGACAGGGCGTATCACCCCTCCACTTT; CDR3aa: CAWSVEGPGQGVSPLHF
d_gene: NA; v_gene: TRBV5-1; abundance: NA; j_gene: TRBJ1-1; CDR3nt: TGCGCCAGCAGCTTGGGGCAGTCAAGGAGGACTGAAGCTTTCTTT; CDR3aa: CASSLGQSRRTEAFF
d_gene: NA; v_gene: TRBV29-1; abundance: NA; j_gene: TRBJ2-7; CDR3nt: TGCAGCGTTGAAGCGGTAGGGGGGGGCCCCTCCTACGAGCAGTACTTC; CDR3aa: CSVEAVGGGPSYEQYF
d_gene: NA; v_gene: TRBV5-1; abundance: few; j_gene: TRBJ2-5; CDR3nt: TGCGCCAGCAGCTTGCGGCAGAAAGAGACCCAGTACTTC; CDR3aa: CASSLRQKETQYF
d_gene: NA; v_gene: TRBV7-2; abundance: few; j_gene: TRBJ1-1; CDR3nt: TGTGCCAGCAGCCGTCACCCGAACACTGAAGCTTTCTTT; CDR3aa: CASSRHPNTEAFF
d_gene: NA; v_gene: TRBV30; abundance: NA; j_gene: TRBJ1-5; CDR3nt: TGTGCCTGGAGGATGGCGGCCGATCAGCCCCAGCATTTT; CDR3aa: CAWRMAADQPQHF
d_gene: TRBD2; v_gene: TRBV2; abundance: NA; j_gene: TRBJ2-1; CDR3nt: TGTGCCAGCAGAGGACTAGCGGGGAGGAATGAGCAGTTCTTC; CDR3aa: CASRGLAGRNEQFF
d_gene: TRBD1; v_gene: TRBV18; abundance: few; j_gene: TRBJ1-6; CDR3nt: TGTGCCAGCTCACCTGGACAGGTTGATTCACCCCTCCACTTT; CDR3aa: CASSPGQVDSPLHF
d_gene: NA; v_gene: TRBV7-2; abundance: NA; j_gene: TRBJ2-3; CDR3nt: TGTGCCAGCAGCTTAATAGCTGATCTAAGCACAGATACGCAGTATTTT; CDR3aa: CASSLIADLSTDTQYF
d_gene: NA; v_gene: TRBV7-9; abundance: NA; j_gene: TRBJ1-1; CDR3nt: TGTGCCAGCAGCTCCCAAGGACCGACGACGAACACTGAAGCTTTCTTT; CDR3aa: CASSSQGPTTNTEAFF
d_gene: NA; v_gene: TRBV28; abundance: NA; j_gene: TRBJ1-5; CDR3nt: TGTGCCAGCAGCAGGACGGATTTTTGGCCCCAGCATTTT; CDR3aa: CASSRTDFWPQHF
d_gene: TRBD1; v_gene: TRBV19; abundance: NA; j_gene: TRBJ2-1; CDR3nt: TGTGCCAGTAGTTCGGACAGGGGCCCCTACAATGAGCAGTTCTTC; CDR3aa: CASSSDRGPYNEQFF
d_gene: TRBD1; v_gene: TRBV27; abundance: few; j_gene: TRBJ1-6; CDR3nt: TGTGCCAGCAGTTGGGACAGGGAAGCTGGAAATTCACCCCTCCACTTT; CDR3aa: CASSWDREAGNSPLHF
d_gene: TRBD2; v_gene: TRBV7-2; abundance: few; j_gene: TRBJ2-6; CDR3nt: TGTGCCAGCCGAGCCTGGGGGCTAGCGGGGGCTGGGGCCAACGTCCTGACTTTC; CDR3aa: CASRAWGLAGAGANVLTF
d_gene: NA; v_gene: TRBV5-1; abundance: NA; j_gene: TRBJ2-2; CDR3nt: TGCGCCAGCAGCTTGGGGGTAAACACCGGGGAGCTGTTTTTT; CDR3aa: CASSLGVNTGELFF
d_gene: NA; v_gene: TRBV29-1; abundance: NA; j_gene: TRBJ2-2; CDR3nt: TGCAGCGTTAACGGCCTCTCGAACACCGGGGAGCTGTTTTTT; CDR3aa: CSVNGLSNTGELFF
d_gene: NA; v_gene: TRBV29-1; abundance: once; j_gene: TRBJ1-1; CDR3nt: TGCAGCGTGCTCCTGGGAGTAACGAACACTGAAGCTTTCTTT; CDR3aa: CSVLLGVTNTEAFF
d_gene: TRBD1; v_gene: TRBV29-1; abundance: NA; j_gene: TRBJ1-2; CDR3nt: TGCAGTTGCGGACAGGGAGGCTTTGGCTACACCTTC; CDR3aa: CSCGQGGFGYTF
d_gene: NA; v_gene: TRBV29-1; abundance: few; j_gene: TRBJ2-1; CDR3nt: TGCAGCGTGACTGGGGGGAGTGAGCAGTTCTTC; CDR3aa: CSVTGGSEQFF
d_gene: NA; v_gene: TRBV5-1; abundance: NA; j_gene: TRBJ2-7; CDR3nt: TGCGCCAGCGCATACTCGCCAACACAGCTCGAGCAGTACTTC; CDR3aa: CASAYSPTQLEQYF
d_gene: NA; v_gene: TRBV2; abundance: few; j_gene: TRBJ1-5; CDR3nt: TGTGCCAGCAGGAGGGGGTGGCACCAGCCCCAGCATTTT; CDR3aa: CASRRGWHQPQHF
d_gene: NA; v_gene: TRBV28; abundance: NA; j_gene: TRBJ2-7; CDR3nt: TGTGCCAGCAAACCCGACGTGGCCGGCTACGAGCAGTACTTC; CDR3aa: CASKPDVAGYEQYF
d_gene: NA; v_gene: TRBV11-2; abundance: NA; j_gene: TRBJ2-4; CDR3nt: TGTGCCAGCACCCCAAGCGGTTCCAAAAACATTCAGTACTTC; CDR3aa: CASTPSGSKNIQYF
d_gene: TRBD2; v_gene: TRBV19; abundance: NA; j_gene: TRBJ2-5; CDR3nt: TGTGCCAGTAGGGCGGGGGGGCGTGAGACCCAGTACTTC; CDR3aa: CASRAGGRETQYF
d_gene: NA; v_gene: TRBV5-1; abundance: few; j_gene: TRBJ2-1; CDR3nt: TGCGCCAGCAGCTTCGGACGGTCGGGGATGTACAATGAGCAGTTCTTC; CDR3aa: CASSFGRSGMYNEQFF